Each of the 20 T cell receptor beta chains below was sequenced from the same sample in a study of control samples from healthy donors and cancer patients. Sequenced by immunoSEQ multiplex PCR; TCRdb stores in-frame clones only, minus some. The table includes around 74,000 clones, roughly 92% detected once. Sequencing input: blood. The source is a woman in her sixties in good health.

The CDR3 coding sequence is TGTGCCAGCAGCTTATGGCAGATTGGGAGCAATCAGCCCCAGCATTTT. Translated: CASSLWQIGSNQPQHF. The chain joins TRBV7-9 to TRBJ1-5; no clear D gene. Deletions cut 2 bases from V and 1 base from J, with 12 bases between. Germline assignment: CDR1 SEHNR and CDR2 FQNEAQ (reference sequence). The CDR3 contains 16 residues. Complete variable domain (other parts from reference TRBV7-9 and TRBJ1-5): DTGVSQNPRHKITKRGQNVTFRCDPISEHNRLYWYRQTLGQGPEFLTYFQNEAQLEKSRLLSDRFSAERPKGSFSTLEIQRTEQGDSAMYLCASSLWQIGSNQPQHFGDGTRLSIL.

The genes are TRBV27 and TRBJ2-1; 9 positions agree with TRBD1. J was trimmed by 8 bases and V by 1 base; bases with no gene match: 15. The CDR3 extends over 18 amino acids. From germline, CDR1 is MNHEY and CDR2 SMNVEV (reference sequence). CDR3 nucleotide sequence: TGTGCCAGCAGTTTATTGGGACAGGGTATTGTTCCGGTCCATGAGCAGTTCTTC. Translating it yields CASSLLGQGIVPVHEQFF.

The V gene is TRBV19, the J gene TRBJ1-1; possible D gene TRBD1, 5 bases. The germline V gene encodes CDR1 LNHDA and CDR2 SQIVND (reference sequence). The CDR3 spans 13 residues. V was pared by 2 bases and J by 3 bases, with 7 bases between. The CDR3 bases are TGTGCCAGTAGTATAACCAGGGACACTGAAGCTTTCTTT. It specifies CASSITRDTEAFF.

The genes are TRBV27 and TRBJ2-7, with D unresolved. The CDR3 extends over 17 amino acids. The germline gives CDR1 MNHEY, CDR2 SMNVEV (reference sequence). V lost 0 bases to trimming and J lost 2 bases, with 17 bases between them. The chain's CDR3 is CASSLSIPGDLAYEQYF. DNA for the CDR3: TGTGCCAGCAGTTTATCGATCCCAGGAGACCTAGCCTACGAGCAGTACTTC.

The CDR3 sequence: CASSKAGTDYVAFF. In DNA form, the CDR3 reads TGTGCCAGCAGTAAGGCCGGGACAGACTATGTAGCTTTCTTT. The rearrangement uses TRBV28 and TRBJ1-1; 7 bases align to TRBD1. This CDR3 is built from 14 residues. Germline loops: CDR1 MDHEN, CDR2 SYDVKM. The V segment lost 5 bases and the J segment 10 bases; nucleotides outside the gene matches: 13.

The chain couples TRBV18 to TRBJ1-3, with TRBD1 identical over 7 bases. The ends lost 3 bases at V and 3 bases at J; junction bases unmatched: 5. The CDR3 is 15 residues long. CDR1 and CDR2 from the germline V gene are KGHSH and LQKENI. CDR3 sequence: CASSPYRGDGNTIYF. As DNA, the CDR3 is TGTGCCAGCTCACCGTACAGGGGTGATGGAAACACCATATATTTT.

This clone showed up many times. This chain joins TRBV29-1 and TRBJ2-7; D remains ambiguous. This CDR3 is built from 13 residues. Trimming took off 0 bases at V and 3 bases at J, with 9 bases between the two ends. Looked up from germline, CDR1 is SQVTM and CDR2 is ANQGSEA. The CDR3 coding sequence is TGCAGCGTTGAAGACCTAGACCACTACGAGCAGTACTTC. It specifies CSVEDLDHYEQYF.

The V call is TRBV5-1, the J call TRBJ1-3; D gene uncertain. V dropped 5 bases and J dropped 7 bases, with 16 bases sitting between them. The V gene's germline CDR1 is SGHRS and CDR2 YFSETQ. This CDR3 contains 14 residues. The CDR3 DNA sequence: TGCGCCAGCAGTTACCGGAGTGGTTCGAACACCATATATTTT. Translated: CASSYRSGSNTIYF.

The CDR3 sequence: CASSATWTSGHNEQFF. The CDR3, as DNA: TGTGCCAGCAGTGCAACCTGGACTAGCGGTCACAATGAGCAGTTCTTC. V usage is TRBV6-1 and J usage is TRBJ2-1; TRBD2 agrees at 10 bases. The V segment lost 4 bases and the J segment 5 bases; nucleotides outside the gene matches: 8. Germline V CDR1 and CDR2: MNHNS, SASEGT. This CDR3 has 16 residues.

The chain combines TRBV9 with TRBJ2-2; a weak D match, TRBD1 (5 bases). This CDR3 contains 14 residues. Germline V gene lookup returns CDR1 SGDLS and CDR2 YYNGEE. The V end was cut by 3 bases, the J end by 5 bases, with 11 bases between. The chain's CDR3 is CASSGLGATGELFF. CDR3 bases: TGTGCCAGCAGCGGCTTAGGGGCGACCGGGGAGCTGTTTTTT.

This clone was detected a few times. This chain uses TRBV11-2 with TRBJ2-6; tentative D call: TRBD1 (7 bases). This CDR3 contains 14 residues. Germline CDR1 reads SGHAT; CDR2 reads FQNNGV. CDR3 bases: TGTGCGTCAGGGGGGAGCTCTGGGGCCAACGTCCTGACTTTC. It specifies CASGGSSGANVLTF.

This chain connects TRBV6-1 to TRBJ1-2; tentatively, D is TRBD1 (5 bases). This CDR3 spans 13 amino acids. V was clipped by 3 bases and J by 8 bases, with 13 bases between them. Germline V gene sequence: CDR1 MNHNS, CDR2 SASEGT. CDR3 DNA sequence: TGTGCCAGCAGTGAGAGCTGGGGGAGGGGCTACACCTTC. Protein sequence: CASSESWGRGYTF.

The chain has TRBV5-8 and TRBJ2-3; D uncertain. The germline CDR1 and CDR2 sequences are SGHTS and YDEGEE. With 0 bases removed from V and 6 bases from J, the gap between germline ends came to 11 bases. The CDR3 length is 14 residues. The CDR3 bases are TGTGCCAGCAGCTTGGCCACTTTGGGGGATACGCAGTATTTT. As protein: CASSLATLGDTQYF.

V is TRBV5-8 and J is TRBJ1-2; D remains unclear. The CDR3 length is 16 residues. The V and J ends lost 4 bases and 10 bases respectively, with 26 bases between them. The germline V gene has CDR1 SGHTS and CDR2 YDEGEE. The CDR3 region has the DNA TGTGCCAGCAGCAAGAGAGGGTTCCAGGAAGATAAGAACTACACCTTC. Translating it yields CASSKRGFQEDKNYTF. Based on the CDR3 plus reference TRBV5-8 and TRBJ1-2, the full variable domain is EAGVTQSPTHLIKTRGQQATLRCSPISGHTSVYWYQQALGLGLQFLLWYDEGEERNRGNFPPRFSGRQFPNYSSELNVNALELEDSALYLCASSKRGFQEDKNYTFGSGTRLTVV.

V is TRBV5-1 and J is TRBJ2-2; D unclear. The CDR3 contains 14 residues. V was trimmed by 9 bases and J by 3 bases, leaving 15 bases between them. Germline assignment: CDR1 SGHRS and CDR2 YFSETQ. The CDR3 sequence: CATQSTADTGELFF. CDR3 DNA: TGCGCCACCCAGTCGACGGCGGACACCGGGGAGCTGTTTTTT.

V is TRBV12-3 or TRBV12-4 and J is TRBJ1-5, with a tentative D call TRBD1 (5 bases). Trimming took off 5 bases at V and 7 bases at J, with 12 bases between the two ends. This CDR3 comprises 13 residues. The CDR3 region is CASSTRVGQPQHF. The CDR3 DNA reads TGTGCCAGCAGTACCAGGGTGGGCCAGCCCCAGCATTTT.

V is TRBV18 and J is TRBJ1-6; D is unresolved. The CDR3 consists of 15 residues. Germline V gene sequence: CDR1 KGHSH, CDR2 LQKENI. Trimming cost V 2 bases and J 5 bases, with 10 bases left between them. CDR3 in DNA: TGTGCCAGCTCACCAGAACAGCTTAATAATTCACCCCTCCACTTT. Amino acids: CASSPEQLNNSPLHF.

This chain uses TRBV9 with TRBJ1-4, with D uncertain. Per the germline V gene, CDR1 is SGDLS and CDR2 is YYNGEE. The CDR3 sequence is 14 residues long. The V end lost 1 base, the J end lost 5 bases, and 9 bases lay between the germline ends. CDR3: CASSVHDGNEKLFF. The CDR3 coding sequence is TGTGCCAGCAGCGTACATGACGGCAATGAAAAACTGTTTTTT.

The chain joins TRBV20-1 to TRBJ1-1, with D possibly matching TRBD1 (6 bases). The V gene lost 3 bases and the J gene lost 1 base, with 9 bases spanning the gap. Germline CDR1 is DFQATT and CDR2 is SNEGSKA (reference sequence). The CDR3 length is 13 residues. The CDR3 DNA reads as TGCAGTGCTAGTAGGACAGCGAACACTGAAGCTTTCTTT. Protein: CSASRTANTEAFF.

The V and J genes are TRBV6-6 and TRBJ2-7; the match to TRBD2 covers 9 bases. V lost 1 base, J lost 5 bases, and 0 bases stayed unmatched. Germline CDR1 and CDR2: MNHNY and SVGAGI (reference sequence). CDR3 length equals 13 residues. The CDR3 spells CASSYWTSDEQYF. The DNA of the CDR3 is TGTGCCAGCAGTTACTGGACTAGCGACGAGCAGTACTTC.